The 20 T cell receptor beta chains below come from one sample, sequenced in a study of blood T cell repertoires in COVID-19. Repertoires were generated with immunoSEQ multiplex PCR, while TCRdb's copy carries only in-frame clones and drops some. The sample has about 190,000 clones; around 79% are singletons. The sequenced sample was peripheral blood. The receptors come from a woman aged 45-65 years with acute or convalescent COVID-19.

The genes are TRBV30 and TRBJ2-1; 7 bases align to TRBD2. From germline, CDR1 is GTSNPN and CDR2 SVGIG (reference sequence). The CDR3 consists of 15 residues. Trimming at V came to 4 bases and at J to 5 bases, leaving 11 bases not matched to a gene. The CDR3 sequence: CAWKTGRVRNNEQFF. CDR3 nucleotides: TGTGCCTGGAAAACTGGGAGGGTAAGGAACAATGAGCAGTTCTTC. Full variable domain (missing parts from reference TRBV30 and TRBJ2-1): SQTIHQWPATLVQPVGSPLSLECTVEGTSNPNLYWYRQAAGRGLQLLFYSVGIGQISSEVPQNLSASRPQDRQFILSSKKLLLSDSGFYLCAWKTGRVRNNEQFFGPGTRLTVL.

The genes are TRBV6-5 and TRBJ1-3, with D maybe TRBD1 (6 bases). The CDR3 is 14 residues long. From germline, CDR1 is MNHEY and CDR2 SVGAGI. The germline V and J ends were trimmed by 2 bases and 8 bases, with 13 bases remaining between them. This CDR3 reads CASSYREGGDTIYF. The CDR3 region has the DNA TGTGCCAGCAGTTACAGGGAAGGGGGAGACACCATATATTTT.

The chain couples TRBV12-3 or TRBV12-4 to TRBJ1-1; the D gene is possibly TRBD1 (5 bases). This CDR3 is built from 13 residues. The germline V and J ends were trimmed by 2 bases and 6 bases, with 10 bases remaining between them. The CDR3 region has the DNA TGTGCCAGCAGTTTATTGGGGCGGCCTGAAGCTTTCTTT. Its translation: CASSLLGRPEAFF.

V usage is TRBV6-6 and J usage is TRBJ1-4, with D possibly matching TRBD1 (6 bases). Germline CDR1 and CDR2: MNHNY and SVGAGI (reference sequence). The CDR3 is 19 residues long. The V gene lost 5 bases and the J gene lost 8 bases, with 30 bases spanning the gap. CDR3 region: CASSPALKTGRGLFEKLFF. Written as DNA, the CDR3 is TGTGCCAGCAGTCCCGCTCTAAAAACAGGGAGAGGGTTGTTCGAAAAACTGTTTTTT.

This clone was seen a few times. V and J are TRBV2 and TRBJ2-3; perhaps TRBD2 as D (6 bases). The CDR3 length is 13 residues. Trimming stripped 8 bases from V and 8 bases from J, with 17 bases between. CDR1 SNHLY and CDR2 FYNNEI come from the germline V gene. The CDR3 is CASEGSGVGTQYF. The DNA of the CDR3 is TGTGCCAGCGAGGGTAGCGGTGTTGGTACGCAGTATTTT. Supplemented by reference TRBV2 and TRBJ2-3, the full variable domain reads EPEVTQTPSHQVTQMGQEVILRCVPISNHLYFYWYRQILGQKVEFLVSFYNNEISEKSEIFDDQFSVERPDGSNFTLKIRSTKLEDSAMYFCASEGSGVGTQYFGPGTRLTVL.

V is TRBV27 and J is TRBJ1-1, with D tentatively TRBD1 (5 bases). Germline-derived CDR1 and CDR2 are MNHEY and SMNVEV (reference sequence). The CDR3 covers 14 residues. V was pared by 2 bases and J by 4 bases, with 11 bases between. The CDR3 bases are TGTGCCAGCAGTTTACTTGCCGGGGGCACTGAAGCTTTCTTT. Translated, it gives CASSLLAGGTEAFF.

This clone appeared a few times. V and J are TRBV28 and TRBJ1-1, with 7 bases fitting TRBD1. This CDR3 region has 15 residues. The V gene end was trimmed by 5 bases and the J gene end by 1 base; junction bases not matched to a gene: 7. Germline V gene data show CDR1 as MDHEN and CDR2 as SYDVKM. The CDR3 DNA follows: TGTGCCAGCAGTCGACAGGGTTACGGGAACACTGAAGCTTTCTTT. Translating gives CASSRQGYGNTEAFF.

The rearrangement uses TRBV4-1 and TRBJ2-7; 7 bases are shared with TRBD1. The length of the CDR3 is 17 residues. The germline gives CDR1 MGHRA, CDR2 YSYEKL. After removal of 5 bases from V and 4 bases from J, the junction contained 17 bases not matched to a gene. DNA of the CDR3: TGCGCCAGCAGCTACCTCCCGCCCGGGACAGTGGGTTACGAGCAGTACTTC. It encodes CASSYLPPGTVGYEQYF.

This clone is labeled as medium-sized (0.01 to 0.1%). The rearrangement joins TRBV5-4 to TRBJ2-7; 10 positions agree with TRBD2. V lost 2 bases and J lost 4; bases outside the gene matches: 9. Per the germline V gene, CDR1 is SGHNT and CDR2 is YYREEE (reference sequence). This CDR3 has 16 residues. The CDR3 sequence: CASSFRAGSGGYEQYF. CDR3 sequence (DNA): TGTGCCAGCAGCTTCCGCGCGGGTAGCGGGGGGTACGAGCAGTACTTC.

The rearrangement links TRBV25-1 to TRBJ1-6; no clear D gene. The CDR3 has 13 amino acids. CDR1 and CDR2 (germline): MGHDK, SYGVNS. The V end lost 5 bases, the J end lost 10 bases, and 12 bases lay between the germline ends. The CDR3 protein is CASSWSGESPLHF. As DNA, the CDR3 is TGTGCCAGCAGTTGGAGCGGGGAATCACCCCTCCACTTT.

As DNA, the CDR3 is TGTGCCAGCAGCTTGAGGGGGGCACAGGGAGGGCAAGAGACCCAGTACTTC. Its translation: CASSLRGAQGGQETQYF. The chain combines TRBV5-5 with TRBJ2-5; D is perhaps TRBD2 (7 bases). V lost 1 base, J lost 2 bases, and 18 bases lay in between. Germline V CDR1 and CDR2: SGHKS, YYEKEE (reference sequence). The CDR3 length is 17 residues.

The rearrangement links TRBV25-1 to TRBJ2-1; D ambiguous. Trimming removed 4 bases from V and 7 bases from J, with 11 bases in between. CDR3 length: 13 amino acids. Germline lookup yields CDR1 MGHDK and CDR2 SYGVNS. The CDR3 is CASSGSDWNEQFF. CDR3 in DNA: TGTGCCAGCAGTGGGAGCGATTGGAATGAGCAGTTCTTC.

Remarks on this clone: One end of the junction fails to match germline, which may point to a read error. The CDR3: CASSDSGQGSPLHF. Here the CDR3 DNA reads TGTGCCAGCAGTGACTCCGGACAGGGCTCACCCCTCCACTTT. This rearrangement joins TRBV6-5 to TRBJ1-6; 8 bases are a match to TRBD1. CDR1 and CDR2 (germline): MNHEY, SVGAGI. The CDR3 sequence is 14 residues long.

The genes are TRBV27 and TRBJ2-1; tentative D call: TRBD1 (5 bases). Trimming stripped 2 bases from V and 7 bases from J, with 9 bases between. The germline gives CDR1 MNHEY, CDR2 SMNVEV (reference sequence). CDR3 length: 13 residues. CDR3 DNA sequence: TGTGCCAGCAGTTTACAGGGTTTGAATGAGCAGTTCTTC. This codes for CASSLQGLNEQFF.

Written as DNA, the CDR3 is TGTGCCAGCAGCCAATCGGCAGGAACCTACGAGCAGTACTTC. This encodes CASSQSAGTYEQYF. The J gene is TRBJ2-7, the V gene TRBV16; the D is unclear. V was trimmed by 0 bases and J by 2 bases, leaving 8 bases between them. CDR3 length equals 14 residues. Per the germline V gene, CDR1 is KGHSY and CDR2 is FQNENV.

This clone was seen once. The chain is built from TRBV29-1 and TRBJ2-1; 11 bases fit TRBD2. V was pared by 6 bases and J by 4 bases, with 5 bases of the junction left unmatched. Germline V gene sequence: CDR1 SQVTM, CDR2 ANQGSEA. This CDR3 region has 14 residues. The CDR3 DNA follows: TGCAGCGTGGACGCTAGCGGGGGGTACAATGAGCAGTTCTTC. This encodes CSVDASGGYNEQFF.

The CDR3 loop is CASSAHGTGNGYGYTF. The CDR3 DNA reads TGTGCCAGCAGTGCTCACGGGACAGGCAACGGCTATGGCTACACCTTC. The chain is built from TRBV28 and TRBJ1-2; 8 bases are a match to TRBD1. CDR3 length: 16 residues. The germline V gene encodes CDR1 MDHEN and CDR2 SYDVKM. Losses at the gene ends were 5 bases for V and 4 bases for J; bases not matched to a gene: 12.

The J gene is TRBJ1-4, the V gene TRBV6-2 or TRBV6-3; the match to TRBD1 covers 9 bases. The germline CDR1 and CDR2 sequences are MNHEY and SVGEGT. The V and J ends lost 6 bases and 6 bases, in that order; junction bases with no gene match: 11. This CDR3 spans 16 amino acids. The CDR3 DNA is TGTGCCAGCAGCCACCCACAGGGGGCGCCAGATGAAAAACTGTTTTTT. Translated: CASSHPQGAPDEKLFF.

This sequence joins TRBV5-1 and TRBJ2-1; 14 bases are a match to TRBD2. This CDR3 has 16 residues. From germline, CDR1 is SGHRS and CDR2 YFSETQ. Trimming removed 3 bases from V and 5 bases from J; junction bases left unmatched: 4. CDR3: CASSSGLAGGNNEQFF. CDR3 bases: TGCGCCAGCAGCTCAGGACTAGCGGGGGGAAACAATGAGCAGTTCTTC. Complete variable domain (other parts from reference TRBV5-1 and TRBJ2-1): KAGVTQTPRYLIKTRGQQVTLSCSPISGHRSVSWYQQTPGQGLQFLFEYFSETQRNKGNFPGRFSGRQFSNSRSEMNVSTLELGDSALYLCASSSGLAGGNNEQFFGPGTRLTVL.

The chain employs TRBV6-5 and TRBJ1-6; D gene unclear. The germline CDR1 and CDR2 sequences are MNHEY and SVGAGI. The CDR3 covers 15 residues. V lost 0 bases and J 8 bases, leaving 11 bases between the germline ends. In DNA form, the CDR3 reads TGTGCCAGCAGTTACTCCCGGGAGGGTTATTCACCCCTCCACTTT. The encoded protein is CASSYSREGYSPLHF.